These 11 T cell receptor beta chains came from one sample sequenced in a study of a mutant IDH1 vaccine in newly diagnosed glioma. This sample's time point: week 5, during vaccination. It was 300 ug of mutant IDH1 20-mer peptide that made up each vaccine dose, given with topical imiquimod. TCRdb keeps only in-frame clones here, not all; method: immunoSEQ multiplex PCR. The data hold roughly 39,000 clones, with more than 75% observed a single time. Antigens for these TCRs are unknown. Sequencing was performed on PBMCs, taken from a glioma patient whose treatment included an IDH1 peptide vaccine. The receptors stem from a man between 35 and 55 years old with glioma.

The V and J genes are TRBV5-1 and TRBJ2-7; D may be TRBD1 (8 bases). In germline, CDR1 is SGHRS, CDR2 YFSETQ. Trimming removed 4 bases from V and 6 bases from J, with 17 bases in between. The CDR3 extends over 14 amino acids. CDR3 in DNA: TGCGCCAGCAGCAACGGACAGGGAGGGATCGAGCAGTACTTC. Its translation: CASSNGQGGIEQYF.

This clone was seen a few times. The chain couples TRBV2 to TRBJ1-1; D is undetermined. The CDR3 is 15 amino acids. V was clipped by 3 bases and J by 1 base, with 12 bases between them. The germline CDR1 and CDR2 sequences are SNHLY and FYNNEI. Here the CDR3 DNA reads TGTGCCAGCAGTGAGCGGTCAGGCTCGAACACTGAAGCTTTCTTT. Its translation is CASSERSGSNTEAFF.

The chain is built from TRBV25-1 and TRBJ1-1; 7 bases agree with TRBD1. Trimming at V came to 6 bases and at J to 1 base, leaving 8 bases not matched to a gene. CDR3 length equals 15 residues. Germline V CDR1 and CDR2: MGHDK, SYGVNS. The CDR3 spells CASRAPRTGNTEAFF. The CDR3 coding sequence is TGTGCCAGCAGGGCCCCCCGGACAGGGAACACTGAAGCTTTCTTT.

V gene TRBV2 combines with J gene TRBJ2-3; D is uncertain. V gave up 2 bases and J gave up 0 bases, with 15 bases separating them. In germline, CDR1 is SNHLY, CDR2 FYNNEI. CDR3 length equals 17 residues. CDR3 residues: CASSEWHLGISTDTQYF. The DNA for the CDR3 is TGTGCCAGCAGTGAATGGCATTTAGGGATTAGCACAGATACGCAGTATTTT.

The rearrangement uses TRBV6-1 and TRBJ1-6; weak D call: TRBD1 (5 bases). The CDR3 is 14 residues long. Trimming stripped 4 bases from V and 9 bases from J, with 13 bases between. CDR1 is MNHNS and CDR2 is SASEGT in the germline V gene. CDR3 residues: CASSGGWRGSPLHF. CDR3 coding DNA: TGTGCCAGCAGTGGGGGGTGGCGGGGTTCACCCCTCCACTTT.

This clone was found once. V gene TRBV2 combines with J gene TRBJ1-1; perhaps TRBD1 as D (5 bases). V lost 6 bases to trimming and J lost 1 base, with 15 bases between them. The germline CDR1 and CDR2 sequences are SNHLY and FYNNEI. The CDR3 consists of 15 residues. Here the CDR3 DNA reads TGTGCCAGCAGGCGGTCAGAGACAGCGAACACTGAAGCTTTCTTT. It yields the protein CASRRSETANTEAFF.

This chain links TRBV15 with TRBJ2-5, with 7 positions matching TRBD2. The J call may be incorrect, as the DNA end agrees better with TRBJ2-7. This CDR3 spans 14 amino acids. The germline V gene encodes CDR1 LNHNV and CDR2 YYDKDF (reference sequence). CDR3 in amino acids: CATSSGRSGDEQYF. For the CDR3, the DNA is TGTGCCACCAGCAGTGGAAGGAGCGGGGACGAGCAGTACTTC.

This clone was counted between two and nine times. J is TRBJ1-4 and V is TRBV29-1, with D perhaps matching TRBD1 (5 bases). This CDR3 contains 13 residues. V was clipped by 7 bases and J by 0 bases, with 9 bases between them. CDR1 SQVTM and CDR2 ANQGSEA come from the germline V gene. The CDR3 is CSAMGATNEKLFF. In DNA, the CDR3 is TGCAGCGCCATGGGGGCAACTAATGAAAAACTGTTTTTT.

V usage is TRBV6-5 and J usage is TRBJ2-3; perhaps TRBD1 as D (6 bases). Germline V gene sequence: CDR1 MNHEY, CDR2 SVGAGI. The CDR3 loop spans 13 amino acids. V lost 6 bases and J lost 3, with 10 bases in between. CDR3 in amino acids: CASRVTGTDTQYF. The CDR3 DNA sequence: TGTGCCAGCAGAGTAACAGGGACAGATACGCAGTATTTT.

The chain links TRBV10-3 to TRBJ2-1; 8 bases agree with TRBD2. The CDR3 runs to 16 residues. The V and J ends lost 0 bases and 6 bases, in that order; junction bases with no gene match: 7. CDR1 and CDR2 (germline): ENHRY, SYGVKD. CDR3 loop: CAISESVWRGANEQFF. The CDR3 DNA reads TGTGCCATCAGTGAGTCGGTGTGGCGGGGGGCCAATGAGCAGTTCTTC.

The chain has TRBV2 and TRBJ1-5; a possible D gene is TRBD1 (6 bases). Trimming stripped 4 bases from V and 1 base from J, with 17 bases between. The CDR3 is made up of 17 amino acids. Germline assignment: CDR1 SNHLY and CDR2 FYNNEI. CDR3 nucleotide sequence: TGTGCCAGCAGTGCGGCCGGGGGCGGATGGAGCAATCAGCCCCAGCATTTT. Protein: CASSAAGGGWSNQPQHF.